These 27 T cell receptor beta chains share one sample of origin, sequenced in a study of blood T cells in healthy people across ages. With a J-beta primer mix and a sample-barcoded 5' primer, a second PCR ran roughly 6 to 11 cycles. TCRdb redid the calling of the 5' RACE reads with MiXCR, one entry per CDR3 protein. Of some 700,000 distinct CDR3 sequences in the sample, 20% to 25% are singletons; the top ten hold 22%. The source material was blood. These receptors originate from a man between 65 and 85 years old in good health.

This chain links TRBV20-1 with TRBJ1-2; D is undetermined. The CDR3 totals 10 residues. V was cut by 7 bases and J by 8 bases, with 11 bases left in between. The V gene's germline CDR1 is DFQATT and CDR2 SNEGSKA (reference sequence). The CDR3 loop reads CSGSVGGYTF. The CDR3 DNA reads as TGCAGTGGAAGCGTCGGAGGCTACACCTTC.

CDR3 sequence reads: CASSSSGHTNEKLFF. In DNA form, the CDR3 reads TGTGCCAGCAGTTCCTCGGGACACACTAATGAAAAACTGTTTTTT. The chain combines TRBV12-3 or TRBV12-4 with TRBJ1-4; weak D call: TRBD1 (6 bases). This CDR3 is built from 15 residues. Deletions cut 4 bases from V and 2 bases from J, with 11 bases between.

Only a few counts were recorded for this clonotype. CDR3 in DNA: TGTGCCAGCAGTTACTCGAATCTAGCGGGTTCGAACACCGGGGAGCTGTTTTTT. The encoded protein is CASSYSNLAGSNTGELFF. This sequence joins TRBV6-5 and TRBJ2-2, with TRBD2 matching over 8 bases. The CDR3 runs to 18 residues. Looked up from germline, CDR1 is MNHEY and CDR2 is SVGAGI. V lost 0 bases and J lost 0; bases outside the gene matches: 6.

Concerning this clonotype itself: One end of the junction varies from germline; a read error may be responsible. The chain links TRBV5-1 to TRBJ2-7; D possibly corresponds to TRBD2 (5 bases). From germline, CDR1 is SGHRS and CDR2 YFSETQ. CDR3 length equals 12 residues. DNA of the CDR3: TGCGCCAGCAGCTTATCGGGGTATGAACCGCACTTC. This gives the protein CASSLSGYEPHF.

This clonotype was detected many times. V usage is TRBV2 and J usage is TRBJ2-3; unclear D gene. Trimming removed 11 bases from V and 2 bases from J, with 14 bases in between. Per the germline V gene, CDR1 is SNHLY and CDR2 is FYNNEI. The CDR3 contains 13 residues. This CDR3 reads CASNGPYTDTQYF. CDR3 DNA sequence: TGTGCCTCTAATGGACCATACACAGATACGCAGTATTTT.

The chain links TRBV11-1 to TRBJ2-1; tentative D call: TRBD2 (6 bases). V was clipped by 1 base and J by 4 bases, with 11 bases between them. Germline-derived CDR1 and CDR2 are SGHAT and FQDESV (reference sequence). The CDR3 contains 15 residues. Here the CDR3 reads CASSLVADLYNEQFF. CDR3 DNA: TGTGCCAGCAGCTTAGTAGCGGACCTGTACAATGAGCAGTTCTTC.

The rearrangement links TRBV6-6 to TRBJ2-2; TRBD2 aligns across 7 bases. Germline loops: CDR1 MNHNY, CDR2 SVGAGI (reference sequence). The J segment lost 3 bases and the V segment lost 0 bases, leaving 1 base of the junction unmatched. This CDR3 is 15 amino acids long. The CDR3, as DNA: TGTGCCAGCAGTTACTCGGGAGGGGACACCGGGGAGCTGTTTTTT. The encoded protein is CASSYSGGDTGELFF.

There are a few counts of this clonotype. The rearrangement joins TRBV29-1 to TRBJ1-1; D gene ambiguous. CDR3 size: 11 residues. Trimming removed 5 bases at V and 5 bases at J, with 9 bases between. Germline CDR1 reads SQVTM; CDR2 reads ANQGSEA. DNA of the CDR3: TGCAGCGTTCGGTGGGGTACTGAAGCTTTCTTT. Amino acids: CSVRWGTEAFF.

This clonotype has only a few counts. The CDR3 DNA reads as TGTGCCATCAGTGAGTCGGCGAGGGCTGGGGCCAACGTCCTGACTTTC. Protein sequence: CAISESARAGANVLTF. This chain connects TRBV10-3 to TRBJ2-6; TRBD2 might be the D (5 bases). The CDR3 runs to 16 residues. The ends were cut back, 0 bases at V and 2 bases at J, with 8 bases in the middle. The germline V gene encodes CDR1 ENHRY and CDR2 SYGVKD.

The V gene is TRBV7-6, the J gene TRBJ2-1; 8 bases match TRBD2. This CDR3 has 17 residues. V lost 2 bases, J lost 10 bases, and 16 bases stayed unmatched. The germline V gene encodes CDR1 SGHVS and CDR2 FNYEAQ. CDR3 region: CASSLRAGGSVAREQFF. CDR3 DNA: TGTGCCAGCAGCTTACGGGCGGGGGGCTCGGTAGCCCGCGAGCAGTTCTTC.

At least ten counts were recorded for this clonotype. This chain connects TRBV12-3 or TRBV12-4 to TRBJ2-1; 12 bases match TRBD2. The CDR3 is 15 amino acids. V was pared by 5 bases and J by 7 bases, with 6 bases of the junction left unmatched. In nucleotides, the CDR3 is TGTGCCAGCAGTCTCGGACTAGCGGGATATAATGAGCAGTTCTTC. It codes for CASSLGLAGYNEQFF.

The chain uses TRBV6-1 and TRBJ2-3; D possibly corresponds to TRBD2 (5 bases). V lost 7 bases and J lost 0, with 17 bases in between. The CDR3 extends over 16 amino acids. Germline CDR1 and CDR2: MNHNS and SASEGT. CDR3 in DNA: TGTGCCAGCATCAAACGGGGAGCGGCTAGCACAGATACGCAGTATTTT. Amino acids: CASIKRGAASTDTQYF.

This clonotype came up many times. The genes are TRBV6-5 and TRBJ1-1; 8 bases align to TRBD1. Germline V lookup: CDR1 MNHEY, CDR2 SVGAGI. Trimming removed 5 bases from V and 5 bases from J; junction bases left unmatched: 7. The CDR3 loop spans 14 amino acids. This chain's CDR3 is CASSRTGRGTEAFF. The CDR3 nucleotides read TGTGCCAGCAGTAGGACAGGGCGGGGGACTGAAGCTTTCTTT.

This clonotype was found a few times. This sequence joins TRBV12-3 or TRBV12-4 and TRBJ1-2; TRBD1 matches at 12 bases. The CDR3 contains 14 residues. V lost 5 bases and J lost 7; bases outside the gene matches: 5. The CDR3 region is CASSPGQGASGYTF. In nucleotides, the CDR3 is TGTGCCAGCAGTCCGGGACAGGGGGCGAGTGGCTACACCTTC.

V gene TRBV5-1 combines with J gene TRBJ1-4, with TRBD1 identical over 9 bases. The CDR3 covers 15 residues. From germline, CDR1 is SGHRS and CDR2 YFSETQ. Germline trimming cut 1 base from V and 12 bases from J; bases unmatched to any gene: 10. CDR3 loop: CASSLNRRDRGELFF. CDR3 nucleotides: TGCGCCAGCAGCTTGAACCGAAGAGACAGGGGGGAACTGTTTTTT.

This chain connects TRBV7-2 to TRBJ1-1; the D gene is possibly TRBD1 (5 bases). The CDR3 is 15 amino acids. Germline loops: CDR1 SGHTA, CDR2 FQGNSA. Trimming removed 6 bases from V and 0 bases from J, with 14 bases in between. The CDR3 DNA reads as TGTGCCAGCAGACGGGCGAGGGGAATGAACACTGAAGCTTTCTTT. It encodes CASRRARGMNTEAFF.

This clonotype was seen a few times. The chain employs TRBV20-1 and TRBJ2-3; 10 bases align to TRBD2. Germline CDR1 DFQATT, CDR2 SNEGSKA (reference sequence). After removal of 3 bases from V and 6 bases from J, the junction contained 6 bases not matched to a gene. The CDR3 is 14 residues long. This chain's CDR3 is CSASSSGGRDTQYF. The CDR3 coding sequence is TGCAGTGCTAGTAGTAGCGGGGGGAGGGATACGCAGTATTTT.

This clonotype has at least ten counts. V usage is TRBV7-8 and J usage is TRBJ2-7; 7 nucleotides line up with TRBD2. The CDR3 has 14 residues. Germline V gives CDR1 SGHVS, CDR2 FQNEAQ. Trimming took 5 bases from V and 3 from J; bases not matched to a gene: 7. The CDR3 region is CASSRPGLNYEQYV. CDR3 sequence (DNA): TGTGCCAGCAGCCGCCCGGGACTAAACTACGAGCAGTACGTC.

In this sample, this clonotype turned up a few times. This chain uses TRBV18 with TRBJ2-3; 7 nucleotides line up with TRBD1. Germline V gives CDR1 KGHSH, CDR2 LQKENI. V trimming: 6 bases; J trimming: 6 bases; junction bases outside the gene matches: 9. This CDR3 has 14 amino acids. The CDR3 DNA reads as TGTGCCAGCTCGAGACAGGGCTTTTCCGATACGCAGTATTTT. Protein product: CASSRQGFSDTQYF. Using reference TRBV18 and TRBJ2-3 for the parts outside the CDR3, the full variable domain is NAGVMQNPRHLVRRRGQEARLRCSPMKGHSHVYWYRQLPEEGLKFMVYLQKENIIDESGMPKERFSAEFPKEGPSILRIQQVVRGDSAAYFCASSRQGFSDTQYFGPGTRLTVL.

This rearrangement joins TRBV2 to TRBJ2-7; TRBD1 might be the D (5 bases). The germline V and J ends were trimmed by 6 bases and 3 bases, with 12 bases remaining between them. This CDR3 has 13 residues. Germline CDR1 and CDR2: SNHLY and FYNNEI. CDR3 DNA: TGTGCCAGCAGCCTGACAGATCTCTACGAGCAGTACTTC. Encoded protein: CASSLTDLYEQYF.

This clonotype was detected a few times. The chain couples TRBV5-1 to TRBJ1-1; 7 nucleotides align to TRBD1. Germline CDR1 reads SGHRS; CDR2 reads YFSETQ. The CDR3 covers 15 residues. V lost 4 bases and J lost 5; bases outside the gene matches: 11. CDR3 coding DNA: TGCGCCAGCAGCCCCTCCTTACAGGGGAGGACTGAAGCTTTCTTT. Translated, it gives CASSPSLQGRTEAFF.

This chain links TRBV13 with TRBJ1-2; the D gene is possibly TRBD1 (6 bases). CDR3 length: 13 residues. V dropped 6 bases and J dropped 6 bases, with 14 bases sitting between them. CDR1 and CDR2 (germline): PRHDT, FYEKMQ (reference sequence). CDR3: CASSQQGFNGYTF. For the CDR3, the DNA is TGTGCCAGCAGTCAACAGGGTTTTAATGGCTACACCTTC.

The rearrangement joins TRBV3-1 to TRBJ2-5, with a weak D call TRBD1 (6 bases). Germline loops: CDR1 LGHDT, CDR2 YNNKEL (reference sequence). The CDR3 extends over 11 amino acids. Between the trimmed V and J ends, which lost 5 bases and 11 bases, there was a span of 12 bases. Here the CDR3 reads CASSSRTEQYF. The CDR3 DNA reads TGTGCCAGCAGCAGTCGGACAGAGCAGTACTTC.

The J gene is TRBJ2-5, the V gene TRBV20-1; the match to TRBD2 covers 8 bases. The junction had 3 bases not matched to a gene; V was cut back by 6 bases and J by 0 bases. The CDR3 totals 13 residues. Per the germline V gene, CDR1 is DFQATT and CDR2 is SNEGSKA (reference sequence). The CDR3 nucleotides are TGCAGTGCGAGACTAGCGAACCAAGAGACCCAGTACTTC. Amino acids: CSARLANQETQYF.

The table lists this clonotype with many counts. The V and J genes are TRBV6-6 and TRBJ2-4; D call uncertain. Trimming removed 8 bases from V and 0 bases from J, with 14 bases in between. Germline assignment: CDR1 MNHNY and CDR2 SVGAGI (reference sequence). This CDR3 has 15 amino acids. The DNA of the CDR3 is TGTGCCAGCCAATCCTTTTCGTCAGCCAAAAACATTCAGTACTTC. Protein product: CASQSFSSAKNIQYF.

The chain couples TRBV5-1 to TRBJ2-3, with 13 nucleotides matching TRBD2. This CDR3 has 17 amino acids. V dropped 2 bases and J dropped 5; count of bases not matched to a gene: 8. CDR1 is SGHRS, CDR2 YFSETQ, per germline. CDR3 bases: TGCGCCAGCAGCTTTCCGGGACTAGCGGGATCAGGAGATACGCAGTATTTT. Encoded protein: CASSFPGLAGSGDTQYF.

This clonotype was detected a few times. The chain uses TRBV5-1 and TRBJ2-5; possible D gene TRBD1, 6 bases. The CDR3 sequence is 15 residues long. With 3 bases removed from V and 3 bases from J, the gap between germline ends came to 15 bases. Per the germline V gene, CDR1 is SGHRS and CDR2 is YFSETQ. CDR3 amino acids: CASSSAGTPEETQYF. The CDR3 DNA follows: TGCGCCAGCAGCTCCGCCGGGACACCAGAAGAGACCCAGTACTTC.